This TCR beta chain was identified in a study of blood T cell repertoires in COVID-19. In its sample, this clone was seen once. In the original analysis: Scientists estimated how many nucleated cells there were by amplifying reference gene primers. Produced via immunoSEQ multiplex PCR; TCRdb's table is partial and in-frame only. V, J and clone size were drawn from that table, and D and trimming were deduced from the DNA. The sample lists 400,000 to 450,000 clones; approximately 90% were seen once. This clonotype originated in a woman aged 50 to 60 with COVID-19, enrolled during active disease. The sequenced material came from peripheral blood.

The CDR3 DNA is TGTGCCAGCAGCTTAATTCAGGACACCCTCCTCGGGCACACTGAAGCTTTCTTT. Protein product: CASSLIQDTLLGHTEAFF. The rearrangement links TRBV7-9 to TRBJ1-1; TRBD1 is a possible D gene (5 bases). In germline, CDR1 is SEHNR, CDR2 FQNEAQ (reference sequence). The CDR3 has 18 amino acids. V lost 2 bases and J 3 bases, leaving 22 bases between the germline ends. Supplemented by reference TRBV7-9 and TRBJ1-1, the full variable domain reads DTGVSQNPRHKITKRGQNVTFRCDPISEHNRLYWYRQTLGQGPEFLTYFQNEAQLEKSRLLSDRFSAERPKGSFSTLEIQRTEQGDSAMYLCASSLIQDTLLGHTEAFFGQGTRLTVV.